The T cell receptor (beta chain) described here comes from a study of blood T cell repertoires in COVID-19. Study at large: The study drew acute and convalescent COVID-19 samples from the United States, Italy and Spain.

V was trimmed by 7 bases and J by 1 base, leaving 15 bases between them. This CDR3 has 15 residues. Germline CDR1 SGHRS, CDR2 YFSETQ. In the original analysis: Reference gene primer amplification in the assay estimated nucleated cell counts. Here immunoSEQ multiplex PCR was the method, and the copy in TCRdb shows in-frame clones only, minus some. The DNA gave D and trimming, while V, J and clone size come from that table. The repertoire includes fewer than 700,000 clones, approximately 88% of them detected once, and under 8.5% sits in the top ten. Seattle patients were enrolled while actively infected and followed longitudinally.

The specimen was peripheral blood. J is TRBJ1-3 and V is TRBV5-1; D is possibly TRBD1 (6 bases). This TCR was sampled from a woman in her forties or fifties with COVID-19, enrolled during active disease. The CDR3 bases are TGCGCCAGCTACGAGGGGGACACTTCTGGAAACACCATATATTTT. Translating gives CASYEGDTSGNTIYF.